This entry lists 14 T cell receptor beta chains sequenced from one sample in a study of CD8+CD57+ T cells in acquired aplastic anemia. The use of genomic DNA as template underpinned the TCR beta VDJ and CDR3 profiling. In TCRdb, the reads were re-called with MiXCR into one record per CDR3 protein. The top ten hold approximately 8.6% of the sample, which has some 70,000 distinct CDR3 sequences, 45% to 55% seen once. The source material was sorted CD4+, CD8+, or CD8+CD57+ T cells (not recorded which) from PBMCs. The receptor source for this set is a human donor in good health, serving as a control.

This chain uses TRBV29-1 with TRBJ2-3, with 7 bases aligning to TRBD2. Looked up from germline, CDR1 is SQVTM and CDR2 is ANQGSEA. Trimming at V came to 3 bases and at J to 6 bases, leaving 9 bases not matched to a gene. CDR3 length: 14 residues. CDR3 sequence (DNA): TGCAGCGTTGAGACGGCGGGGGTATGGGATACGCAGTATTTT. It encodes CSVETAGVWDTQYF.

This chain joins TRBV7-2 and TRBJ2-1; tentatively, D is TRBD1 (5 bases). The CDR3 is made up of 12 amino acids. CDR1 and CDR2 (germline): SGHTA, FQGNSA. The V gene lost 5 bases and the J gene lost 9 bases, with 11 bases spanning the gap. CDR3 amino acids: CASSPRQPEQFF. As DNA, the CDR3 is TGTGCCAGCAGCCCACGACAGCCTGAGCAGTTCTTC.

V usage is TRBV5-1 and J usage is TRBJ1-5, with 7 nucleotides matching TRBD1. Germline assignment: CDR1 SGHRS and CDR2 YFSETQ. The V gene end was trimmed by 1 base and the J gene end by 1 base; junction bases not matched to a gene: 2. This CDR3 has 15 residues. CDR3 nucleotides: TGCGCCAGCAGCTTGACGGGACAGAGCAATCAGCCCCAGCATTTT. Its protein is CASSLTGQSNQPQHF.

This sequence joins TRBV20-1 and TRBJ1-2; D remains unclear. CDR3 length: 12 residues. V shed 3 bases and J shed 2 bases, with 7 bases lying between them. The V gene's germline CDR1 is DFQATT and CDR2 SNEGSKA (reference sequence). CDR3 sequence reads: CSASGRNYGYTF. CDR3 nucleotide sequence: TGCAGTGCTAGTGGCAGAAACTATGGCTACACCTTC.

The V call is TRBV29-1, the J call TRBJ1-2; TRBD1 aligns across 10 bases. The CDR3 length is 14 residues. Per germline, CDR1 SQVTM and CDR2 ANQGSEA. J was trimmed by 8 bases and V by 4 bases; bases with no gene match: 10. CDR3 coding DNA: TGCAGCGTTGTGTCTAGAGACAGGGGGCGCGGCTACACCTTC. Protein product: CSVVSRDRGRGYTF.

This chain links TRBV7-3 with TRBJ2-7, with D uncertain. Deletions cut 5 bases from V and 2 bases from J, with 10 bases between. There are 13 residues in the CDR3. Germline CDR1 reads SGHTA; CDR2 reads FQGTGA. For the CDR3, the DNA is TGTGCCAGCAGCGCGACAAGCGCCTACGAGCAGTACTTC. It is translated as CASSATSAYEQYF.

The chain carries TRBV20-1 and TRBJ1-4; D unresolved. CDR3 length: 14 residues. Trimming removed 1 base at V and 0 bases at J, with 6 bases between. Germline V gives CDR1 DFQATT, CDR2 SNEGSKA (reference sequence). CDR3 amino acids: CSARAGATNEKLFF. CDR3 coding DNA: TGCAGTGCTAGAGCTGGTGCAACTAATGAAAAACTGTTTTTT.

This CDR3 is CASSPALLSPLHF. The CDR3 bases are TGTGCCAGCAGCCCAGCCCTGCTCTCACCCCTCCACTTT. The chain joins TRBV12-3 or TRBV12-4 to TRBJ1-6, with D hard to call. Trimming took 6 bases from V and 10 from J, leaving 13 bases between them. This CDR3 region has 13 residues.

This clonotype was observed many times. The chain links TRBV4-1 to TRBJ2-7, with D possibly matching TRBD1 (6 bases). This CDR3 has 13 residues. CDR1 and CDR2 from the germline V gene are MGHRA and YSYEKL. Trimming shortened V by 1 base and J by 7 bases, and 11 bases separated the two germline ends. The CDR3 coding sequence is TGCGCCAGCAGCCAAGGTACAGGGTGGGAGCAGTACTTC. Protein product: CASSQGTGWEQYF.

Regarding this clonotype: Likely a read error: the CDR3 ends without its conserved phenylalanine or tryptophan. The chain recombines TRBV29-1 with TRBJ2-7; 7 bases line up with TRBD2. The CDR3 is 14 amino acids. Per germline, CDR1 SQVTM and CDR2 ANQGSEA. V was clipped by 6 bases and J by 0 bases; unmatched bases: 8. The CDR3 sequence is CSVAGTTSSYEQYS. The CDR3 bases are TGCAGCGTCGCCGGGACTACCAGCTCCTACGAGCAGTACTCC.

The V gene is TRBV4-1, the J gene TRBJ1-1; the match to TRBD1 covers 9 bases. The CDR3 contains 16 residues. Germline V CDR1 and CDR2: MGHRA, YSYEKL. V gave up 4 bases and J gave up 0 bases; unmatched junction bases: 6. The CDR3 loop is CASSRGQGPLNTEAFF. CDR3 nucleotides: TGCGCCAGCAGCCGGGGACAGGGACCTCTGAACACTGAAGCTTTCTTT.

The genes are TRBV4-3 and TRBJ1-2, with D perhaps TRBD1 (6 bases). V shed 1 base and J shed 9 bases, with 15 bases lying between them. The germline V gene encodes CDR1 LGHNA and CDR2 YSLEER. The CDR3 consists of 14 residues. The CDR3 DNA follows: TGCGCCAGCAGCCAAGGAGAGGGGGGTGCGCGCTACACCTTC. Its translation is CASSQGEGGARYTF.

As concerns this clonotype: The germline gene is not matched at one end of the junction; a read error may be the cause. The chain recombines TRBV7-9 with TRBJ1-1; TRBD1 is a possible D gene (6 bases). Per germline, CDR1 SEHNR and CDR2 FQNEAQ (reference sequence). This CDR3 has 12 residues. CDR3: CASSTGDTEAFF. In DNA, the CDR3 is TGTGCCAGCAGCACCGGGGACACTGAAGCATTCTTT.

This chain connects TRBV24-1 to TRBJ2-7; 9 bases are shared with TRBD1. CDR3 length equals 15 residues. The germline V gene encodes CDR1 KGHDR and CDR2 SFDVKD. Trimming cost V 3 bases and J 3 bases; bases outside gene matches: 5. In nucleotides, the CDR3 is TGTGCCACCAGTGATCCATCGGACAGGGGCTACGAGCAGTACTTC. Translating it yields CATSDPSDRGYEQYF.